Shown below are 5 T cell receptor beta chains from a single sample sequenced in a study of blood T cell repertoires in COVID-19. Repertoires were generated with immunoSEQ multiplex PCR, while TCRdb's copy carries only in-frame clones and drops some. In the table there are about 42,000 clones, approximately 79% of which are singletons. The sample comprised peripheral blood. All receptors come from a woman at least 80 years old with acute or convalescent COVID-19.

This clone appeared a single time. The V gene is TRBV7-9, the J gene TRBJ2-1; 8 bases align to TRBD1. The CDR3 contains 11 residues. The ends lost 11 bases at V and 8 bases at J; junction bases unmatched: 5. In germline, CDR1 is SEHNR, CDR2 FQNEAQ (reference sequence). The CDR3 nucleotides are TGTGCCGGGGGACAGGCCGATGAGCAGTTCTTC. Translating gives CAGGQADEQFF.

This chain joins TRBV21-1 and TRBJ2-3; TRBD1, as called in the table, went unchecked against the DNA. TRBV21-1 is a pseudogene segment. CDR3 length: 16 residues. This chain's CDR3 is CASSKALQGLTDTQYF. The CDR3 region has the DNA TGTGCCAGCAGCAAAGCGTTGCAGGGTTTGACAGATACGCAGTATTTT.

CDR3 DNA: TGCGCCAGCAGCCAACCCATGCGGGACACTGAAGCTTTCTTT. Protein product: CASSQPMRDTEAFF. This chain uses TRBV4-1 with TRBJ1-1; no definite D call. This CDR3 has 14 amino acids. V was trimmed by 2 bases and J by 3 bases, leaving 10 bases between them. Germline CDR1 reads MGHRA; CDR2 reads YSYEKL.

The CDR3 region is CASSLRSSGSYEQYF. CDR3 sequence (DNA): TGTGCCAGCAGCTTAAGATCTAGCGGGAGTTACGAGCAGTACTTC. This chain joins TRBV11-2 and TRBJ2-7; 10 nucleotides agree with TRBD2. Germline CDR1 and CDR2: SGHAT and FQNNGV. The trim removed 2 bases at V and 4 bases at J, leaving 5 bases unmatched. This CDR3 comprises 15 residues. The full variable domain, with the rest looked up from reference TRBV11-2 and TRBJ2-7, is EAGVAQSPRYKIIEKRQSVAFWCNPISGHATLYWYQQILGQGPKLLIQFQNNGVVDDSQLPKDRFSAERLKGVDSTLKIQPAKLEDSAVYLCASSLRSSGSYEQYFGPGTRLTVT.

The chain joins TRBV10-3 to TRBJ2-1, with a weak D call TRBD2 (7 bases). V lost 11 bases, J lost 10 bases, and 18 bases lay in between. This CDR3 contains 12 residues. Germline CDR1 ENHRY, CDR2 SYGVKD. CDR3 DNA: TGTGCCGCGGGGGCCACTAGTTACGAGCAGTTCTTC. This sequence encodes CAAGATSYEQFF.